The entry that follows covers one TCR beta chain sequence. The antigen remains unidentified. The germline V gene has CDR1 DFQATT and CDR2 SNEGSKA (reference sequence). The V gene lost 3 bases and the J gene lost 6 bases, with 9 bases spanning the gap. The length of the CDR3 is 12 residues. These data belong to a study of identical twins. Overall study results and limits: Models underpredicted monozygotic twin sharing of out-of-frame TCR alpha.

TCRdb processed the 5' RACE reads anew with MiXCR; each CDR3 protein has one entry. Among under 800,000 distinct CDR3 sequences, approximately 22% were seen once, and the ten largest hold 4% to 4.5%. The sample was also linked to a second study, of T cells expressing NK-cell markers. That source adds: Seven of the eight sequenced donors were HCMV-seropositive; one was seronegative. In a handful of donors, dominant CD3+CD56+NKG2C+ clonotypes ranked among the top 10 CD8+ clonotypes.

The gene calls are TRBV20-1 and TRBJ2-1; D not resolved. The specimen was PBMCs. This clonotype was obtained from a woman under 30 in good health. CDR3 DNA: TGCAGTGCTAGGAAATCTGCCAATGAGCAGTTCTTC. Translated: CSARKSANEQFF.